These T cell receptor beta chains were read from a single sample in a study of shared clonotypes between healthy human individuals. The protocol was immunoSEQ multiplex PCR, while the TCRdb copy is restricted to in-frame clones and leaves out a portion. The data contain approximately 2,000,000 clones, around 93% of them singletons. Specimen: naive CD8+ T cells from PBMCs. The receptors were sampled from a man between 18 and 35 years old in good health. Some clones in this sample may be carry-over from other donors' samples. Each CDR3 is given with its conserved first and last residue. A D gene is named only where the DNA matches it firmly. Rows give clone size only sometimes, using once, few, many, or a class for an expanded clone.

TRBD2,TRBJ2-3,.,14,TRBV29-1,TGCAGCGTCGACACAGCGGGAGGCGCAGATACGCAGTATTTT,CSVDTAGGADTQYF
.,TRBJ1-4,.,14,TRBV9,TGTGCCAGCAGCGTTTCAGGCGTAAATGAAAAACTGTTTTTT,CASSVSGVNEKLFF
.,TRBJ2-3,.,17,TRBV28,TGTGCCAGCAGTCCAACCTTGTCCCATACCGGCACAGATACGCAGTATTTT,CASSPTLSHTGTDTQYF
.,TRBJ2-2,.,13,TRBV5-6,TGTGCCAGCAGCCCGGGGGAAGCCGGGGAGCTGTTTTTT,CASSPGEAGELFF
.,TRBJ2-1,.,17,TRBV4-1,TGCGCCAGCAGCCAAGATCAAGAGACTGGGACCTACAATGAGCAGTTCTTC,CASSQDQETGTYNEQFF
TRBD1,TRBJ1-1,.,16,TRBV4-1,TGCGCCAGCAGCCCTGAGATTGGACAGGTTAGGACTGAAGCTTTCTTT,CASSPEIGQVRTEAFF
TRBD1,TRBJ1-2,.,14,TRBV5-8,TGTGCCAGCAGCCCTTACCGGGACAGTTATGGCTACACCTTC,CASSPYRDSYGYTF
TRBD2,TRBJ2-1,.,15,TRBV19,TGTGCCAGTAACAAGCGGGAGGGAAGTAGGAATGAGCAGTTCTTC,CASNKREGSRNEQFF
.,TRBJ2-7,.,12,TRBV28,TGTGCCAGCACAAGGGGAGCCTACGAGCAGTACTTC,CASTRGAYEQYF
TRBD1,TRBJ2-7,.,15,TRBV18,TGTGCCAGCTCACCAGGACAGGGGGCCACCTACGAGCAGTACTTC,CASSPGQGATYEQYF
.,TRBJ2-3,.,14,TRBV11-2,TGTGCCAGCAGCCAGCCGTCCTTCCCAGATACGCAGTATTTT,CASSQPSFPDTQYF
TRBD2,TRBJ2-1,.,16,TRBV14,TGTGCCAGCAGCCAAGATTTAGCGGGGGTTTACAATGAGCAGTTCTTC,CASSQDLAGVYNEQFF
TRBD1,TRBJ2-7,.,15,TRBV6-1,TGTGCCAGCTTTTGGGGGCGGACAGGGGACTACGAGCAGTACTTC,CASFWGRTGDYEQYF
TRBD2,TRBJ2-1,.,14,TRBV6-6,TGTGCCAGCAGTTATCCTAGCGGCTACAATGAGCAGTTCTTC,CASSYPSGYNEQFF
TRBD1,TRBJ2-1,.,14,TRBV7-7,TGTGCCAGCAGCTTAGGACAGGGGCCTAATGAGCAGTTCTTC,CASSLGQGPNEQFF
.,TRBJ1-2,.,13,TRBV28,TGTGCCAGCATGGGGAGTGGAGTCTATGGCTACACCTTC,CASMGSGVYGYTF
.,TRBJ1-2,.,17,TRBV9,TGTGCCAGCAGCTTACCCCGGGACCCGCCCGCTAACTATGGCTACACCTTC,CASSLPRDPPANYGYTF
TRBD2,TRBJ2-1,.,16,TRBV4-1,TGCGCCAGCAGGCCCCTTGGCGGGAGGGGGTACAATGAGCAGTTCTTC,CASRPLGGRGYNEQFF
TRBD2,TRBJ2-3,.,14,TRBV5-5,TGTGCCAGCAGCCGACTAGCTAGCACAGATACGCAGTATTTT,CASSRLASTDTQYF
.,TRBJ2-7,.,14,TRBV11-2,TGTGCCAGCAGCTTACAAATAGGAGGGTACGAGCAGTACTTC,CASSLQIGGYEQYF
.,TRBJ2-3,.,13,TRBV14,TGTGCCAGCAGCACCCGGGCCTACGATACGCAGTATTTT,CASSTRAYDTQYF
.,TRBJ2-7,.,13,TRBV30,TGTGCCTGGAGGGGGGTCAGTTCGTACGAGCAGTACTTC,CAWRGVSSYEQYF
.,TRBJ2-7,once,13,TRBV29-1,TGCAGCGTTGAGACAGGCGCGACCTACGAGCAGTACTTC,CSVETGATYEQYF
.,TRBJ2-2,.,13,TRBV27,TGTGCCAGCAGTTACGGTAGCACCGGGGAGCTGTTTTTT,CASSYGSTGELFF
.,TRBJ2-7,.,15,TRBV28,TGTGCCAGCAGTTCCGTAAAAGGAGCTCTCTACGAGCAGTACTTC,CASSSVKGALYEQYF
TRBD1,TRBJ1-2,.,13,TRBV29-1,TGCAGCGAGACCGGGACAGGGTTACTTGGCTACACCTTC,CSETGTGLLGYTF
TRBD1,TRBJ1-2,.,13,TRBV19,TGTGCCAGTAGACTAACAGGGGACTATGGCTACACCTTC,CASRLTGDYGYTF
.,TRBJ2-2,.,14,TRBV28,TGTGCCAGCAGCCCCTTGAGGGTCGGCGGGGAGCTGTTTTTT,CASSPLRVGGELFF
.,TRBJ2-7,.,14,TRBV18,TGTGCCAGCTCACCACCAAGGACCCCCAACGAGCAGTACTTC,CASSPPRTPNEQYF
.,TRBJ2-2,few,13,TRBV7-9,TGTGCCAGCAGCCCCGAGAACACCGGGGAGCTGTTTTTT,CASSPENTGELFF
.,TRBJ1-2,.,15,TRBV19,TGTGCCAGTAGTCCACCCAAGGAGGGGAACTATGGCTACACCTTC,CASSPPKEGNYGYTF
.,TRBJ2-1,.,14,TRBV6-1,TGTGCCAGCAGTTCCAAGCCGGTATACAATGAGCAGTTCTTC,CASSSKPVYNEQFF
TRBD1,TRBJ2-7,.,15,TRBV7-9,TGTGCCAGCACCCCCCCGGGACAGGGTCTCTACGAGCAGTACTTC,CASTPPGQGLYEQYF
.,TRBJ2-7,.,15,TRBV4-3,TGCGCCAGCAGCCTGACAGAGGGGAAACCTTACGAGCAGTACTTC,CASSLTEGKPYEQYF
TRBD1,TRBJ2-3,.,16,TRBV5-1,TGCGCCAGCAGCCTTCCCGTTACAGGGGGTGAAGATACGCAGTATTTT,CASSLPVTGGEDTQYF
.,TRBJ2-3,.,16,TRBV5-6,TGTGCCAGCAGCTTGTTGGCGATCTCCAGCACAGATACGCAGTATTTT,CASSLLAISSTDTQYF
.,TRBJ2-1,.,12,TRBV27,TGTGCCAGCAAGGTTGGCGGTCATGAGCAGTTCTTC,CASKVGGHEQFF
TRBD1,TRBJ2-3,.,16,TRBV10-3,TGTGCCATCAATAACTCTACAGGGGGCGCGACAGGTACGCAGTATTTT,CAINNSTGGATGTQYF
.,TRBJ1-4,.,15,TRBV15,TGTGCCACCAGCGAAAGCGGCAAGCATAATGAAAAACTGTTTTTT,CATSESGKHNEKLFF
TRBD1,TRBJ1-4,.,15,TRBV4-1,TGCGCCAGCAGCCTAGATAGGGGGCGAGGGGGAAAACTGTTTTTT,CASSLDRGRGGKLFF
TRBD1,TRBJ2-1,.,19,TRBV7-9,TGTGCCAGCAGCTTATGGCACAGGGGGTTTCCTCGCTCCTACAATGAGCAGTTCTTC,CASSLWHRGFPRSYNEQFF
.,TRBJ2-5,.,13,TRBV21-1,TGTGCCAGCAGCAAAGGTCGCCAAGAGACCCAGTACTTC,CASSKGRQETQYF
.,TRBJ1-4,.,16,TRBV27,TGTGCCAGCAGTTTATCCCATGGGGGGATAAGGGAAAAACTGTTTTTT,CASSLSHGGIREKLFF
.,TRBJ2-1,.,15,TRBV27,TGTGCCAGCAGTTTAATGGGCGGACCCTACAATGAGCAGTTCTTC,CASSLMGGPYNEQFF
.,TRBJ2-3,.,14,TRBV19,TGTGCCAGTAGTATAGTTTCCCCCACAGATACGCAGTATTTT,CASSIVSPTDTQYF